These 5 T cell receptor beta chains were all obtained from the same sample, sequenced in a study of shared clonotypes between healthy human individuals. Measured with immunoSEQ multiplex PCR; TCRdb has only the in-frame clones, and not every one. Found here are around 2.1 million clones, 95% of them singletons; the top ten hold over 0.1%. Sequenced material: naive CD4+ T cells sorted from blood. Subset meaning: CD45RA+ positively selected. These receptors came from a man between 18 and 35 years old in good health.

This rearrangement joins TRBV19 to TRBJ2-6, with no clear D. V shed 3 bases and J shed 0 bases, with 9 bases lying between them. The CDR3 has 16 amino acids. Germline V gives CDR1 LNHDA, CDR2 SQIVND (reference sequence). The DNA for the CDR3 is TGTGCCAGTAGTATGCAGGTGTTCTCTGGGGCCAACGTCCTGACTTTC. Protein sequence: CASSMQVFSGANVLTF.

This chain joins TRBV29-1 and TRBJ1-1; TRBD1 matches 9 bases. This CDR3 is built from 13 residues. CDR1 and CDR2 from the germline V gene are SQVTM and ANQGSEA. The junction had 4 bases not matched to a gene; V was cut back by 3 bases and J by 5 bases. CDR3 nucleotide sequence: TGCAGCGTTGAGACAGGGGGGATAACTGAAGCTTTCTTT. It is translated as CSVETGGITEAFF.

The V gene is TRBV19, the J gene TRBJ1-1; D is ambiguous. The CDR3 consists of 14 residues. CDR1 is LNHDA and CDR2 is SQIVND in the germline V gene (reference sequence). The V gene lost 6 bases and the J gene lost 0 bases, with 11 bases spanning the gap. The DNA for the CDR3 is TGTGCCAGTAGGTCTGGGGAATTGAACACTGAAGCTTTCTTT. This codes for CASRSGELNTEAFF.

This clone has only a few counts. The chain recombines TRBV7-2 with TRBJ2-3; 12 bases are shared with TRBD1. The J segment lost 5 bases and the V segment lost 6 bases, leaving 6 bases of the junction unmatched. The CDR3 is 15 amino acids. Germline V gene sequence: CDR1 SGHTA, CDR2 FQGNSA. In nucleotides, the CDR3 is TGTGCCAGCAGTCGGGGGACAGGGGGCAAAGATACGCAGTATTTT. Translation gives CASSRGTGGKDTQYF.

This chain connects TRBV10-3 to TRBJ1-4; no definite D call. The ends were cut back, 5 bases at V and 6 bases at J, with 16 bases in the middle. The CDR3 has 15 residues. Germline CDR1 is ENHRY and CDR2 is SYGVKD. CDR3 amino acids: CAISSKTGEHEKLFF. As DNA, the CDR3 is TGTGCCATCAGTTCCAAAACGGGCGAGCATGAAAAACTGTTTTTT.